These 23 T cell receptor beta chains were sequenced from one sample in a study of blood T cell repertoires in COVID-19. Sequenced by immunoSEQ multiplex PCR; TCRdb stores in-frame clones only, minus some. The sample records a few hundred thousand clones, roughly 89% being singletons. Sequencing used PBMCs or T cells enriched from blood (not recorded which). All receptors derive from a woman aged 25-40 years who had recovered from COVID-19.

V is TRBV19 and J is TRBJ2-2, with 9 positions matching TRBD2. V lost 4 bases and J lost 0; bases outside the gene matches: 3. The CDR3 contains 16 residues. Germline V gene lookup returns CDR1 LNHDA and CDR2 SQIVND (reference sequence). The CDR3 sequence: CASSKAGGPNTGELFF. The CDR3 DNA follows: TGTGCCAGTAGTAAAGCGGGAGGCCCGAACACCGGGGAGCTGTTTTTT.

The gene calls are TRBV18 and TRBJ1-2; TRBD1 matches at 8 bases. The CDR3 has 13 residues. V lost 3 bases and J lost 8; bases outside the gene matches: 5. CDR1 and CDR2 from the germline V gene are KGHSH and LQKENI. CDR3 residues: CASSPSPGGGYTF. The CDR3 DNA reads as TGTGCCAGCTCACCCTCGCCAGGGGGCGGCTACACCTTC.

The chain recombines TRBV9 with TRBJ2-5; 9 nucleotides agree with TRBD2. Germline CDR1 is SGDLS and CDR2 is YYNGEE. V shed 3 bases and J 5 bases; nucleotides not matched to a gene: 11. CDR3 length equals 16 residues. CDR3 amino acids: CASSGPAAGGQETQYF. As DNA, the CDR3 is TGTGCCAGCAGCGGCCCGGCGGCGGGAGGGCAGGAGACCCAGTACTTC.

The chain carries TRBV11-3 and TRBJ2-5; 9 bases align to TRBD1. Trimming at V came to 5 bases and at J to 3 bases, leaving 7 bases not matched to a gene. The CDR3 runs to 15 residues. Germline CDR1 SGHNT, CDR2 YENEEA. DNA for the CDR3: TGTGCCAGCAGCCCGGGACAGGGATGGGAAGAGACCCAGTACTTC. Amino acid sequence: CASSPGQGWEETQYF.

The chain joins TRBV5-5 to TRBJ1-4, with a possible D match to TRBD1 (6 bases). Germline V gene lookup returns CDR1 SGHKS and CDR2 YYEKEE (reference sequence). Between the trimmed V and J ends, which lost 0 bases and 10 bases, there was a span of 16 bases. This CDR3 region has 15 residues. CDR3 bases: TGTGCCAGCAGCTTGGGGAGACAGGCCATGGGAAAACTGTTTTTT. It encodes CASSLGRQAMGKLFF. Complete variable domain (other parts from reference TRBV5-5 and TRBJ1-4): DAGVTQSPTHLIKTRGQQVTLRCSPISGHKSVSWYQQVLGQGPQFIFQYYEKEERGRGNFPDRFSARQFPNYSSELNVNALLLGDSALYLCASSLGRQAMGKLFFGSGTQLSVL.

The chain uses TRBV7-9 and TRBJ2-1; 10 bases align to TRBD2. Germline V gives CDR1 SEHNR, CDR2 FQNEAQ (reference sequence). The CDR3 runs 17 residues. Trimming removed 5 bases from V and 9 bases from J; junction bases left unmatched: 16. CDR3 DNA: TGTGCCAGCAGCCCGCTCCCCCTTAGCGGGAGGTTGGGTGAGCAGTTCTTC. Its translation: CASSPLPLSGRLGEQFF.

The J gene is TRBJ1-2, the V gene TRBV12-3 or TRBV12-4, with 8 positions matching TRBD1. This CDR3 is 13 amino acids long. J was trimmed by 5 bases and V by 6 bases; bases with no gene match: 5. CDR3 region: CASRPDRVYGYTF. The CDR3 nucleotides are TGTGCCAGCAGGCCGGACAGGGTGTATGGCTACACCTTC.

At least ten counts were recorded for this clone. The chain is built from TRBV28 and TRBJ1-2, with D possibly being TRBD1 (6 bases). The V gene lost 8 bases and the J gene lost 3 bases, with 25 bases spanning the gap. CDR3 length: 17 residues. Germline V CDR1 and CDR2: MDHEN, SYDVKM. CDR3 residues: CASGPNNLGQRHYGYTF. As DNA, the CDR3 is TGTGCCAGCGGACCCAATAACCTTGGACAGCGTCACTATGGCTACACCTTC.

The chain joins TRBV5-4 to TRBJ2-1, with D uncertain. Trimming stripped 0 bases from V and 0 bases from J, with 7 bases between. This CDR3 contains 15 residues. Germline V CDR1 and CDR2: SGHNT, YYREEE (reference sequence). CDR3 sequence (DNA): TGTGCCAGCAGCTTGGTACAAAGCTCCTACAATGAGCAGTTCTTC. Protein: CASSLVQSSYNEQFF.

J is TRBJ2-7 and V is TRBV13; the match to TRBD1 covers 10 bases. The CDR3 is made up of 14 amino acids. CDR1 and CDR2 from the germline V gene are PRHDT and FYEKMQ (reference sequence). With 6 bases clipped from V and 3 bases from J, the junction kept 5 bases outside the gene matches. Written as DNA, the CDR3 is TGTGCCAGCAGTCATAGGGACAGGGGCTACGAGCAGTACTTC. Protein sequence: CASSHRDRGYEQYF.

The rearrangement joins TRBV4-3 to TRBJ2-1, with 12 positions matching TRBD2. Germline-derived CDR1 and CDR2 are LGHNA and YSLEER. V was clipped by 4 bases and J by 3 bases; unmatched bases: 7. This CDR3 comprises 17 residues. As DNA, the CDR3 is TGCGCCAGCAGCCTACACGGGACTAGCGGGTTCTACAATGAGCAGTTCTTC. It is translated as CASSLHGTSGFYNEQFF.

The chain has TRBV7-2 and TRBJ2-7, with 9 bases lining up with TRBD1. CDR3 length: 15 residues. V lost 2 bases to trimming and J lost 3 bases; unmatched junction nucleotides: 5. Germline V gene data show CDR1 as SGHTA and CDR2 as FQGNSA. The CDR3: CASSLFGTGIYEQYF. The CDR3 DNA reads as TGTGCCAGCAGCTTATTCGGGACAGGGATCTACGAGCAGTACTTC.

V is TRBV5-4 and J is TRBJ1-2, with D maybe TRBD1 (5 bases). Per germline, CDR1 SGHNT and CDR2 YYREEE (reference sequence). The CDR3 length is 16 residues. The V and J ends lost 3 bases and 6 bases respectively, with 21 bases between them. Here the CDR3 reads CASSYQGRRGSDGYTF. The CDR3 DNA is TGTGCCAGCAGCTATCAGGGCCGCCGGGGGTCTGATGGCTACACCTTC.

This clone was observed a handful of times. The chain couples TRBV3-1 (or the pseudogene TRBV3-2) to TRBJ1-5, with 7 bases matching TRBD1. This CDR3 has 15 amino acids. V shed 4 bases, J shed 4 bases, and the junction held 7 bases outside the gene matches. Germline CDR1 LGHDT, CDR2 YNNKEL (reference sequence). The CDR3 DNA sequence: TGTGCCAGCAGCCCAGGGACAGCCCTTAATCAGCCCCAGCATTTT. Protein sequence: CASSPGTALNQPQHF.

In this sample, this clone turned up a few times. The rearrangement uses TRBV6-1 and TRBJ1-2; 8 nucleotides align to TRBD1. Looked up from germline, CDR1 is MNHNS and CDR2 is SASEGT. The CDR3 contains 14 residues. V gave up 3 bases and J gave up 5 bases; unmatched junction bases: 5. CDR3 loop: CASSEDRVGYGYTF. Here the CDR3 DNA reads TGTGCCAGCAGTGAGGACAGGGTCGGGTATGGCTACACCTTC.

This chain connects TRBV10-3 to TRBJ1-1; no clear D gene. CDR1 and CDR2 (germline): ENHRY, SYGVKD. V was cut by 4 bases and J by 11 bases, with 17 bases left in between. This CDR3 has 13 amino acids. This CDR3 is CAISGSGPEEAFF. Here the CDR3 DNA reads TGTGCCATCAGTGGCAGCGGGCCTGAGGAGGCTTTCTTT.

The chain recombines TRBV5-6 with TRBJ1-5; a possible D gene is TRBD1 (5 bases). CDR3 length equals 17 residues. Trimming took 1 base from V and 2 from J, leaving 16 bases between them. Germline CDR1 and CDR2: SGHDT and YYEEEE. The CDR3 loop reads CASSLFLAWGGNQPQHF. The DNA of the CDR3 is TGTGCCAGCAGCTTGTTCCTGGCGTGGGGCGGCAATCAGCCCCAGCATTTT.

The chain joins TRBV7-8 to TRBJ2-7, with 8 bases lining up with TRBD1. Germline lookup yields CDR1 SGHVS and CDR2 FQNEAQ. The CDR3 runs 14 residues. V shed 5 bases, J shed 6 bases, and the junction held 9 bases outside the gene matches. The CDR3 nucleotides are TGTGCCAGCAGCCTAAATACGGACAGGGCCGAGCAGTACTTC. It is translated as CASSLNTDRAEQYF.

The rearrangement links TRBV18 to TRBJ2-5, with D perhaps matching TRBD2 (6 bases). The germline V and J ends were trimmed by 0 bases and 2 bases, with 10 bases remaining between them. The CDR3 extends over 15 amino acids. Germline-derived CDR1 and CDR2 are KGHSH and LQKENI. The CDR3 DNA reads as TGTGCCAGCTCACCACCTGGCGGGACTCAAGAGACCCAGTACTTC. Its translation: CASSPPGGTQETQYF. Full variable domain (outside the CDR3, taken from reference TRBV18 and TRBJ2-5): NAGVMQNPRHLVRRRGQEARLRCSPMKGHSHVYWYRQLPEEGLKFMVYLQKENIIDESGMPKERFSAEFPKEGPSILRIQQVVRGDSAAYFCASSPPGGTQETQYFGPGTRLLVL.

V and J are TRBV30 and TRBJ1-2; D is unresolved. The germline gives CDR1 GTSNPN, CDR2 SVGIG (reference sequence). The CDR3 consists of 13 residues. V shed 6 bases and J shed 8 bases, with 19 bases lying between them. CDR3 in amino acids: CACPFPGFEGYTF. The CDR3 DNA is TGTGCCTGCCCATTTCCGGGTTTTGAGGGCTACACCTTC. The variable domain in full, with the rest retrieved from reference TRBV30 and TRBJ1-2, is SQTIHQWPATLVQPVGSPLSLECTVEGTSNPNLYWYRQAAGRGLQLLFYSVGIGQISSEVPQNLSASRPQDRQFILSSKKLLLSDSGFYLCACPFPGFEGYTFGSGTRLTVV.

The chain uses TRBV5-4 and TRBJ2-7; D possibly corresponds to TRBD2 (5 bases). V shed 1 base and J shed 5 bases, with 16 bases lying between them. The CDR3 consists of 15 residues. Germline lookup yields CDR1 SGHNT and CDR2 YYREEE (reference sequence). The CDR3 nucleotides read TGTGCCAGCAGCTTGTACGGGGTGCGGAATGACGAGCAGTACTTC. Amino acids: CASSLYGVRNDEQYF.

CDR3 amino acids: CASTGTSGSRGTDTQYF. The CDR3 DNA reads as TGTGCCAGCACCGGGACTAGCGGGAGCAGGGGCACAGATACGCAGTATTTT. The rearrangement links TRBV5-4 to TRBJ2-3, with 14 bases lining up with TRBD2. The V segment lost 6 bases and the J segment 1 base; nucleotides outside the gene matches: 7. The length of the CDR3 is 17 residues. The V gene's germline CDR1 is SGHNT and CDR2 YYREEE (reference sequence).

The chain recombines TRBV7-2 with TRBJ2-5, with 8 bases fitting TRBD1. CDR1 is SGHTA, CDR2 FQGNSA, per germline. V dropped 1 base and J dropped 5; count of bases not matched to a gene: 6. The CDR3 runs 15 residues. CDR3: CASSLDTGGTETQYF. The CDR3 DNA reads as TGTGCCAGCAGCTTAGATACAGGGGGTACGGAGACCCAGTACTTC.